These 27 T cell receptor beta chains were sequenced from one sample in a study of beta chain features in type 1 diabetes. Broader study findings: Moderately but significantly shorter TCRB CDR3s were found in Type 1 diabetes patients in all four CD4+ subsets.

The antigens for these receptors are not known. Expressed TCRB transcripts were sequenced because the entire RNA isolate underwent reverse transcription. Assay: immunoSEQ multiplex PCR; the TCRdb copy retains only in-frame clones and omits some. This repertoire shows roughly 300,000 clones, about a tenth found once; its top ten account for approximately 1%. Sequenced: central memory CD4+ T cells from blood. The receptors come from a young man with type 1 diabetes.

This clone was seen many times. The V gene is TRBV7-7, the J gene TRBJ2-5; D is unresolved. The germline V gene encodes CDR1 SSHAT and CDR2 FNYEAQ (reference sequence). CDR3 length equals 16 residues. The V and J ends lost 2 bases and 1 base respectively, with 14 bases between them. CDR3 nucleotide sequence: TGTGCCAGCAGCTTAATGTCAGGAAATCGCCAAGAGACCCAGTACTTC. Translating gives CASSLMSGNRQETQYF.

This clone was counted at least ten times. V is TRBV2 and J is TRBJ2-7, with 9 bases fitting TRBD2. J gave up 6 bases and V 8 bases, and 14 bases lay outside the gene matches. The V gene's germline CDR1 is SNHLY and CDR2 FYNNEI. The CDR3 runs to 15 residues. The CDR3 is CASDDTGLAGIEQYF. The CDR3 DNA reads TGTGCCAGCGATGATACCGGCCTAGCGGGGATCGAGCAGTACTTC.

The CDR3 sequence is CASSLVGSSSYNEQFF. The CDR3 DNA is TGTGCCAGCAGCTTGGTGGGGTCCAGCTCCTACAATGAGCAGTTCTTC. The genes are TRBV5-6 and TRBJ2-1, with D uncertain. Germline V gene sequence: CDR1 SGHDT, CDR2 YYEEEE. Trimming pared 0 bases from V and 0 bases from J, leaving 10 bases between. This CDR3 has 16 residues.

This clone was found many times. The chain employs TRBV19 and TRBJ1-2, with D possibly matching TRBD1 (5 bases). V gave up 4 bases and J gave up 7 bases, with 16 bases separating them. In germline, CDR1 is LNHDA, CDR2 SQIVND (reference sequence). CDR3 length: 14 residues. The chain's CDR3 is CASSKTARTFGYTF. The CDR3 DNA follows: TGTGCCAGTAGTAAGACAGCTAGGACTTTTGGCTACACCTTC.

The V call is TRBV7-6, the J call TRBJ2-2, with TRBD1 matching over 7 bases. The CDR3 runs 15 residues. Trimming cost V 4 bases and J 5 bases; bases outside gene matches: 7. Per the germline V gene, CDR1 is SGHVS and CDR2 is FNYEAQ. CDR3 DNA sequence: TGTGCCAGCAGCTCCCAAGGGGGCGGTACCGGGGAGCTGTTTTTT. This encodes CASSSQGGGTGELFF.

This clone was picked up a small number of times. The chain uses TRBV30 and TRBJ2-5; perhaps D is TRBD1 or TRBD2 (7 bases each). Trimming cost V 6 bases and J 2 bases, with 16 bases left between them. Germline V gene data show CDR1 as GTSNPN and CDR2 as SVGIG (reference sequence). The CDR3 has 14 amino acids. The CDR3 nucleotides read TGTGCCTGCCTTCAGGGGGGGTCGCAAGAGACCCAGTACTTC. Its protein is CACLQGGSQETQYF.

This clone was seen ten or more times. V usage is TRBV5-8 and J usage is TRBJ2-6; D ambiguous. Per germline, CDR1 SGHTS and CDR2 YDEGEE. The CDR3 contains 12 residues. V dropped 7 bases and J dropped 3 bases, with 5 bases sitting between them. The CDR3 nucleotides are TGTGCCAGCCCGGATGGGGCCAACGTCCTGACTTTC. Translated: CASPDGANVLTF.

The table lists this clone with many counts. This sequence joins TRBV4-3 and TRBJ1-6; TRBD1 might be the D (5 bases). Germline assignment: CDR1 LGHNA and CDR2 YSLEER. CDR3 length: 14 amino acids. V lost 2 bases, J lost 5 bases, and 7 bases lay in between. CDR3 sequence reads: CASSQRGNNSPLHF. The DNA for the CDR3 is TGCGCCAGCAGCCAAAGGGGAAATAATTCACCCCTCCACTTT.

The genes are TRBV29-1 and TRBJ1-1; D is unclear. Germline CDR1 SQVTM, CDR2 ANQGSEA. CDR3 length: 12 amino acids. The V end lost 1 base, the J end lost 4 bases, and 7 bases lay between the germline ends. The DNA of the CDR3 is TGCAGCGTTGAAGTCAGGAGCACTGAAGCTTTCTTT. It is translated as CSVEVRSTEAFF.

This clone was found a few times. The rearrangement uses TRBV20-1 and TRBJ2-3; D is unclear. The CDR3 covers 10 residues. Trimming removed 3 bases at V and 7 bases at J, with 5 bases between. CDR1 is DFQATT and CDR2 is SNEGSKA in the germline V gene (reference sequence). For the CDR3, the DNA is TGCAGTGCTAGGGCAAATACGCAGTATTTT. Its translation is CSARANTQYF.

A few counts support this clone. J is TRBJ2-7 and V is TRBV4-3, with a possible D match to TRBD1 (5 bases). CDR1 and CDR2 (germline): LGHNA, YSLEER. This CDR3 is 15 amino acids long. V was clipped by 0 bases and J by 2 bases, with 11 bases between them. The CDR3 DNA reads TGCGCCAGCAGCCAAGACGGGTGGGGCACCTACGAGCAGTACTTC. Protein sequence: CASSQDGWGTYEQYF.

This clone was seen ten or more times. The chain carries TRBV7-2 and TRBJ2-1, with 8 bases lining up with TRBD2. The germline V gene has CDR1 SGHTA and CDR2 FQGNSA. This CDR3 contains 14 residues. Germline trimming cut 5 bases from V and 4 bases from J; bases unmatched to any gene: 4. For the CDR3, the DNA is TGTGCCAGCAGCGCCAAGCGGGGGTACAATGAGCAGTTCTTC. Residues: CASSAKRGYNEQFF.

This clone was detected a few times. The chain uses TRBV21-1 and TRBJ2-7. TRBV21-1 is deemed a pseudogene. The CDR3 is 16 amino acids. The CDR3 coding sequence is TGTGCCAGCAGCTTTTCCGGGGGCCAGGTATTCTACGAGCAGTACTTC. Translating gives CASSFSGGQVFYEQYF.

The rearrangement links TRBV7-9 to TRBJ1-2; D remains ambiguous. The CDR3 has 14 amino acids. CDR1 and CDR2 (germline): SEHNR, FQNEAQ (reference sequence). V lost 0 bases and J lost 1, with 6 bases in between. The CDR3 region has the DNA TGTGCCAGCAGCTTAGCGGGCTATAACTATGGCTACACCTTC. It translates to CASSLAGYNYGYTF.

The genes are TRBV18 and TRBJ2-1, with 10 positions matching TRBD2. CDR1 is KGHSH, CDR2 LQKENI, per germline. There are 15 residues in the CDR3. V dropped 2 bases and J dropped 7; count of bases not matched to a gene: 5. The CDR3 DNA reads as TGTGCCAGCTCACCAGAGACTAGCGGGTGGAATGAGCAGTTCTTC. Its protein product is CASSPETSGWNEQFF.

The chain uses TRBV7-2 and TRBJ1-3, with 7 positions matching TRBD1. V was pared by 4 bases and J by 3 bases, with 6 bases of the junction left unmatched. CDR3 size: 15 residues. CDR1 is SGHTA and CDR2 is FQGNSA in the germline V gene. The CDR3 is CASSSFRGVGNTIYF. DNA of the CDR3: TGTGCCAGCAGCTCCTTCAGGGGGGTTGGAAACACCATATATTTT.

As for this clone: Other nucleotide sequences from this sample produce the same CDR3. The chain joins TRBV5-1 to TRBJ2-7; TRBD2 is a possible D gene (6 bases). CDR1 and CDR2 (germline): SGHRS, YFSETQ. This CDR3 is 14 amino acids long. V lost 0 bases, J lost 2 bases, and 9 bases lay in between. The CDR3 DNA is TGCGCCAGCAGCTTGGCCGGGGGAGCCTACGAGCAGTACTTC. This encodes CASSLAGGAYEQYF.

The rearrangement uses TRBV30 and TRBJ1-1; tentative D call: TRBD1 (5 bases). The CDR3 runs to 14 residues. Germline V CDR1 and CDR2: GTSNPN, SVGIG (reference sequence). The V end lost 1 base, the J end lost 5 bases, and 14 bases lay between the germline ends. The CDR3 loop is CAWSGRGLGTEAFF. For the CDR3, the DNA is TGTGCCTGGAGTGGTCGGGGCCTGGGGACTGAAGCTTTCTTT.

This clone was seen more than once but under ten times. This sequence joins TRBV2 and TRBJ2-5; 8 nucleotides match TRBD2. This CDR3 is 13 amino acids long. Germline CDR1 SNHLY, CDR2 FYNNEI. V lost 10 bases and J lost 2; bases outside the gene matches: 6. As DNA, the CDR3 is TGTGCCATCCGGGGACTAGATCAAGAGACCCAGTACTTC. Encoded protein: CAIRGLDQETQYF.

This clone was observed a few times. The chain uses TRBV9 and TRBJ2-2, with D maybe TRBD1 (6 bases). Trimming shortened V by 5 bases and J by 6 bases, and 14 bases separated the two germline ends. Germline CDR1 and CDR2: SGDLS and YYNGEE. The CDR3 consists of 14 residues. The CDR3 reads CASRRNRDAGELFF. CDR3 bases: TGTGCCAGCAGAAGAAACAGGGATGCCGGGGAGCTGTTTTTT.

The chain carries TRBV6-5 and TRBJ2-1; tentative D call: TRBD1 (8 bases). The CDR3 totals 15 residues. Trimming left V 5 bases short and J 7 bases short, with 18 bases between. CDR1 MNHEY and CDR2 SVGAGI come from the germline V gene. The chain's CDR3 is CASSPRQGRGNEQFF. CDR3 DNA sequence: TGTGCCAGCAGTCCGCGACAGGGGAGGGGGAATGAGCAGTTCTTC.

This clone was counted between two and nine times. The rearrangement links TRBV5-1 to TRBJ1-1, with TRBD1 as a possible D gene (5 bases). This CDR3 region has 13 residues. Trimming took 2 bases from V and 6 from J, leaving 11 bases between them. Germline V gene data show CDR1 as SGHRS and CDR2 as YFSETQ. This CDR3 is CASSFSRDAEAFF. DNA for the CDR3: TGCGCCAGCAGCTTTAGCAGGGACGCTGAAGCTTTCTTT.

V gene TRBV19 combines with J gene TRBJ2-1; the D gene could be TRBD1 or TRBD2 (5 bases each). The germline CDR1 and CDR2 sequences are LNHDA and SQIVND (reference sequence). The length of the CDR3 is 17 residues. Trimming stripped 1 base from V and 1 base from J, with 14 bases between. In DNA, the CDR3 is TGTGCCAGTAGTATAGTCCCCGGGGCTATTTCCTACAATGAGCAGTTCTTC. It encodes CASSIVPGAISYNEQFF.

CDR3 region: CASSQAGTGGACTF. CDR3 coding DNA: TGCGCCAGCAGCCAAGCCGGGACAGGGGGCGCATGCACCTTC. This chain connects TRBV4-3 to TRBJ1-2, with 12 bases lining up with TRBD1. Looked up from germline, CDR1 is LGHNA and CDR2 is YSLEER. With 1 base clipped from V and 13 bases from J, the junction kept 7 bases outside the gene matches. The CDR3 loop spans 14 amino acids.

The sample holds a few counts of this clone. This chain joins TRBV18 and TRBJ1-3, with 9 bases fitting TRBD1. This CDR3 is built from 17 residues. V trimming: 3 bases; J trimming: 3 bases; junction bases outside the gene matches: 9. Germline-derived CDR1 and CDR2 are KGHSH and LQKENI. The CDR3 protein is CASSPPGTGILGNTIYF. The CDR3 bases are TGTGCCAGCTCACCCCCTGGGACAGGGATTCTTGGAAACACCATATATTTT.

A few counts support this clone. The chain couples TRBV6-5 to TRBJ2-7; TRBD1 aligns across 7 bases. The V gene end was trimmed by 6 bases and the J gene end by 3 bases; junction bases not matched to a gene: 8. Germline V gene sequence: CDR1 MNHEY, CDR2 SVGAGI. The CDR3 has 14 amino acids. CDR3 coding DNA: TGTGCCAGCAGGTCCGGGACAGTCAACTACGAGCAGTACTTC. Translation: CASRSGTVNYEQYF.

This clone was counted a few times. The CDR3 DNA reads as TGTGCCAGCAGCCCCTCCGGAATGGAAACAGATACGCAGTATTTT. Protein sequence: CASSPSGMETDTQYF. This sequence joins TRBV7-9 and TRBJ2-3, with D unclear. Trimming shortened V by 5 bases and J by 3 bases, and 15 bases separated the two germline ends. The CDR3 length is 15 residues. Looked up from germline, CDR1 is SEHNR and CDR2 is FQNEAQ (reference sequence).